This T cell receptor (beta chain) stems from a study of blood T cell repertoires in COVID-19. Overall study context: The United States, Italy and Spain supplied acute and convalescent COVID-19 samples. Nucleic acid was either cDNA or gDNA, and it came from T cells, B-cell-depleted T cells, or PBMCs.

Assay: immunoSEQ multiplex PCR; the TCRdb copy retains only in-frame clones and omits some. The profile shows fewer than 350,000 clones, approximately 90% of them singletons. The CDR3 runs to 14 residues. CDR1 is SEHNR and CDR2 is FQNEAQ in the germline V gene (reference sequence). Trimming removed 2 bases from V and 2 bases from J; junction bases left unmatched: 3. The age range of participants was about 18 to 95 years, with residence in under 25 US areas. This clone is a singleton in its sample. This clonotype originated in a woman between 40 and 50 years old with acute COVID-19. V usage is TRBV7-9 and J usage is TRBJ2-7, with TRBD1 identical over 7 bases. The sequenced sample was PBMCs or T cells enriched from blood (not recorded which). CDR3 in DNA: TGTGCCAGCAGCTTACGGCAGGGGGCCTACGAGCAGTACTTC. Amino acid sequence: CASSLRQGAYEQYF. The whole variable domain, filled in from reference TRBV7-9 and TRBJ2-7, reads DTGVSQNPRHKITKRGQNVTFRCDPISEHNRLYWYRQTLGQGPEFLTYFQNEAQLEKSRLLSDRFSAERPKGSFSTLEIQRTEQGDSAMYLCASSLRQGAYEQYFGPGTRLTVT.